This TCR beta chain derives from a study of CD8 T cells in Susac syndrome. The wider study: The sequenced Susac syndrome patients comprised roughly 6 with active disease and roughly eight in remission. Patients with Susac syndrome were therapy-naive, on corticosteroids, or on intravenous immunoglobulin alone at blood draw.

Between the trimmed V and J ends, which lost 4 bases and 0 bases, there was a span of 10 bases. The CDR3 totals 15 residues. Reverse transcription of 0.5 to 1 ug RNA was performed with random hexamers. Amplification of TCR beta CDR3 across 54 Vbeta and 13 Jbeta was performed with immunoSEQ multiplex PCR. TCRdb called the immunoSEQ multiplex PCR reads again in MiXCR, with one record for every CDR3 protein. The top ten hold approximately 0.11% of the sample, which has fewer than 200,000 distinct CDR3 sequences, roughly 92% seen once. The chain combines TRBV12-3 or TRBV12-4 with TRBJ1-3; D is undetermined. The sample consisted of CD4+ T cells from PBMCs. This TCR came from a human donor with Susac syndrome. The CDR3 loop reads CASSSLRSSGNTIYF. CDR3 nucleotide sequence: TGTGCCAGCAGTTCCCTTAGGTCCTCTGGAAACACCATATATTTT.